The next 23 T cell receptor beta chains were all read from a single sample in a study of T cell responses to AZD1222 COVID-19 vaccine. The repertoire was sequenced with immunoSEQ multiplex PCR; TCRdb's copy has only in-frame clones and lacks some. Of about 92,000 clones listed, roughly 88% are singletons. Specimen: peripheral blood, collected on day 0 of AZD1222 vaccination. The receptors derive from an adult in good health.

The chain uses TRBV7-2 and TRBJ2-3; D is unresolved. Germline V gene lookup returns CDR1 SGHTA and CDR2 FQGNSA. This CDR3 contains 14 residues. The V and J ends lost 5 bases and 1 base respectively, with 10 bases between them. CDR3: CASSRVGRTDTQYF. CDR3 nucleotide sequence: TGTGCCAGCAGCCGGGTCGGACGCACAGATACGCAGTATTTT.

The chain couples TRBV7-9 to TRBJ1-2; D call uncertain. From germline, CDR1 is SEHNR and CDR2 FQNEAQ (reference sequence). This CDR3 has 14 amino acids. The ends were cut back, 3 bases at V and 0 bases at J, with 8 bases in the middle. CDR3 coding DNA: TGTGCCAGCAGCTTGGCCAGTGCTAACTATGGCTACACCTTC. Amino acid sequence: CASSLASANYGYTF.

CDR3 coding DNA: TGTGCCACCAGCAGAGTCACGGGACTAGCAGGGTACAATGAGCAGTTCTTC. Translation: CATSRVTGLAGYNEQFF. The chain is built from TRBV15 and TRBJ2-1, with 9 positions matching TRBD2. CDR3 length: 17 residues. The germline V gene encodes CDR1 LNHNV and CDR2 YYDKDF (reference sequence). The junction had 8 bases not matched to a gene; V was cut back by 1 base and J by 4 bases. The full variable domain, rest sourced from reference TRBV15 and TRBJ2-1, is DAMVIQNPRYQVTQFGKPVTLSCSQTLNHNVMYWYQQKSSQAPKLLFHYYDKDFNNEADTPDNFQSRRPNTSFCFLDIRSPGLGDTAMYLCATSRVTGLAGYNEQFFGPGTRLTVL.

This rearrangement joins TRBV29-1 to TRBJ2-3; TRBD1 might be the D (7 bases). V gave up 0 bases and J gave up 5 bases, with 21 bases separating them. Germline V gives CDR1 SQVTM, CDR2 ANQGSEA. CDR3 size: 17 residues. In DNA, the CDR3 is TGCAGCGTTGAAGACCCGACAGGGCAGGGGAGGAAAGATACGCAGTATTTT. Residues: CSVEDPTGQGRKDTQYF.

This clone appeared a few times. The sample carries other DNA sequences with the same CDR3. V gene TRBV6-2 or TRBV6-3 combines with J gene TRBJ2-1, with 12 positions matching TRBD2. Trimming at V came to 4 bases and at J to 4 bases, leaving 2 bases not matched to a gene. The CDR3 extends over 15 amino acids. Germline CDR1 is MNHEY and CDR2 is SVGEGT. CDR3 nucleotides: TGTGCCAGCAGTTCCGGGACTAGCGGGTACAATGAGCAGTTCTTC. Translation gives CASSSGTSGYNEQFF.

CDR3 in amino acids: CASSHDRAYEQYF. The CDR3, as DNA: TGTGCCAGCAGCCATGACAGAGCCTACGAGCAGTACTTC. The V gene is TRBV27, the J gene TRBJ2-7, with a possible D match to TRBD1 (5 bases). From germline, CDR1 is MNHEY and CDR2 SMNVEV (reference sequence). The CDR3 runs 13 residues. Trimming cost V 6 bases and J 2 bases, with 11 bases left between them.

This clone was observed a single time. V is TRBV6-5 and J is TRBJ2-2, with TRBD2 identical over 9 bases. Trimming at V came to 5 bases and at J to 4 bases, leaving 5 bases not matched to a gene. The CDR3 totals 15 residues. Germline CDR1 and CDR2: MNHEY and SVGAGI. The CDR3 coding sequence is TGTGCCAGCAGTCTTAGCGGGAGTGGCACCGGGGAGCTGTTTTTT. Translation gives CASSLSGSGTGELFF.

This clone occurred a few times. The chain recombines TRBV7-3 with TRBJ1-3; 7 bases are shared with TRBD1. J was trimmed by 4 bases and V by 5 bases; bases with no gene match: 17. Germline values: CDR1 SGHTA, CDR2 FQGTGA. The CDR3 has 18 amino acids. This chain's CDR3 is CASSPHNEVQGCGNTIYF. Here the CDR3 DNA reads TGTGCCAGCAGCCCCCATAACGAGGTACAGGGGTGCGGAAACACCATATATTTT.

The chain recombines TRBV5-4 with TRBJ2-2, with D uncertain. The CDR3 extends over 14 amino acids. The germline V and J ends were trimmed by 2 bases and 4 bases, with 9 bases remaining between them. The germline V gene encodes CDR1 SGHNT and CDR2 YYREEE (reference sequence). In DNA, the CDR3 is TGTGCCAGCAGCTTACCGACTCCCACCGGGGAGCTGTTTTTT. This gives the protein CASSLPTPTGELFF.

The rearrangement uses TRBV27 and TRBJ1-1; D is ambiguous. The germline V and J ends were trimmed by 3 bases and 4 bases, with 9 bases remaining between them. The CDR3 loop spans 13 amino acids. Germline V lookup: CDR1 MNHEY, CDR2 SMNVEV (reference sequence). CDR3 DNA: TGTGCCAGCAGTTTCGAGGGTCGCACTGAAGCTTTCTTT. This translates into CASSFEGRTEAFF.

The V call is TRBV24-1, the J call TRBJ2-7; D is possibly TRBD2 (5 bases). V was trimmed by 6 bases and J by 2 bases, leaving 10 bases between them. The germline gives CDR1 KGHDR, CDR2 SFDVKD. The CDR3 is made up of 13 amino acids. CDR3 in DNA: TGTGCCACCAGTAATCCCGGGGCCTACGAGCAGTACTTC. Amino acids: CATSNPGAYEQYF.

Here the CDR3 reads CASSVSRSPYQETQYF. The DNA for the CDR3 is TGTGCCAGCTCCGTCTCGAGGAGTCCGTACCAAGAGACCCAGTACTTC. The chain recombines TRBV18 with TRBJ2-5; no clear D gene. Germline CDR1 reads KGHSH; CDR2 reads LQKENI. The CDR3 is 16 amino acids. V was trimmed by 6 bases and J by 0 bases, leaving 17 bases between them.

This clone was observed a single time. The V call is TRBV4-3, the J call TRBJ2-5, with 9 nucleotides matching TRBD2. The CDR3 extends over 16 amino acids. J lost 1 base, V lost 1 base, and 4 bases had no gene match. Germline CDR1 and CDR2: LGHNA and YSLEER. The CDR3: CASSQGAGGVQETQYF. CDR3 DNA sequence: TGCGCCAGCAGCCAAGGGGCGGGAGGGGTCCAAGAGACCCAGTACTTC.

The rearrangement joins TRBV5-4 to TRBJ2-1, with 11 bases lining up with TRBD2. J gave up 12 bases and V 4 bases, and 6 bases lay outside the gene matches. CDR1 and CDR2 from the germline V gene are SGHNT and YYREEE (reference sequence). This CDR3 region has 13 residues. This CDR3 is CASSVLAGEGQFF. The DNA for the CDR3 is TGTGCCAGCAGCGTACTAGCGGGAGAGGGGCAGTTCTTC.

This chain connects TRBV12-5 to TRBJ2-3; possibly TRBD2 for D (5 bases). The CDR3 is made up of 12 amino acids. The V gene lost 6 bases and the J gene lost 6 bases, with 10 bases spanning the gap. Germline V gene lookup returns CDR1 LGHNT and CDR2 FRNRAP. CDR3 nucleotides: TGTGCTAGTGGGAGGAGGTTGGATACGCAGTATTTT. Its protein product is CASGRRLDTQYF.

This clone was seen a single time. This chain joins TRBV3-1 (or the pseudogene TRBV3-2) and TRBJ2-5, with TRBD2 matching over 9 bases. Germline V CDR1 and CDR2: LGHDT, YNNKEL (reference sequence). The junction had 6 bases not matched to a gene; V was cut back by 4 bases and J by 3 bases. This CDR3 contains 15 residues. CDR3 residues: CASSPYRLAEETQYF. The CDR3 DNA sequence: TGTGCCAGCAGCCCCTACCGACTAGCGGAAGAGACCCAGTACTTC.

The chain has TRBV28 and TRBJ2-7, with a weak D call TRBD2 (6 bases). V was clipped by 7 bases and J by 4 bases, with 14 bases between them. CDR1 is MDHEN, CDR2 SYDVKM, per germline. The CDR3 sequence is 13 residues long. The chain's CDR3 is CASTTPGLYEQYF. The CDR3 region has the DNA TGTGCCAGCACCACTCCGGGACTTTACGAGCAGTACTTC.

The chain is built from TRBV28 and TRBJ1-2; D is ambiguous. CDR3 length equals 13 residues. Between the trimmed V and J ends, which lost 5 bases and 4 bases, there was a span of 11 bases. Germline CDR1 and CDR2: MDHEN and SYDVKM. This CDR3 is CASSPPPGYGYTF. The CDR3 DNA follows: TGTGCCAGCAGTCCCCCTCCTGGCTATGGCTACACCTTC.

The rearrangement links TRBV11-3 to TRBJ2-7; D unclear. CDR3 size: 16 residues. V dropped 1 base and J dropped 3 bases, with 16 bases sitting between them. Per germline, CDR1 SGHNT and CDR2 YENEEA. CDR3: CASSLGPSTSGYEQYF. CDR3 nucleotide sequence: TGTGCCAGCAGCTTAGGTCCCAGTACTTCTGGCTACGAGCAGTACTTC.

This clone has a single count. The rearrangement joins TRBV9 to TRBJ2-2; unclear D gene. Germline V gene lookup returns CDR1 SGDLS and CDR2 YYNGEE. This CDR3 has 12 amino acids. Trimming took off 2 bases at V and 5 bases at J, with 4 bases between the two ends. The CDR3 loop is CASSVSTGELFF. In nucleotides, the CDR3 is TGTGCCAGCAGCGTCAGTACCGGGGAGCTGTTTTTT.

The chain recombines TRBV19 with TRBJ2-3; the match to TRBD2 covers 13 bases. After removal of 7 bases from V and 4 bases from J, the junction contained 5 bases not matched to a gene. The germline V gene has CDR1 LNHDA and CDR2 SQIVND (reference sequence). The CDR3 has 15 residues. CDR3 sequence reads: CASTGGLAGADTQYF. The CDR3 nucleotides read TGTGCCAGTACCGGCGGACTAGCGGGAGCAGATACGCAGTATTTT.

The chain has TRBV15 and TRBJ2-5; 10 bases map to TRBD1. V shed 3 bases and J 5 bases; nucleotides not matched to a gene: 3. This CDR3 region has 14 residues. Germline-derived CDR1 and CDR2 are LNHNV and YYDKDF (reference sequence). CDR3: CATSRDRGAETQYF. CDR3 in DNA: TGTGCCACCAGCAGGGACAGGGGGGCGGAGACCCAGTACTTC. The whole variable domain, remainder taken from reference TRBV15 and TRBJ2-5, is DAMVIQNPRYQVTQFGKPVTLSCSQTLNHNVMYWYQQKSSQAPKLLFHYYDKDFNNEADTPDNFQSRRPNTSFCFLDIRSPGLGDTAMYLCATSRDRGAETQYFGPGTRLLVL.

This clone was detected once. The chain carries TRBV6-2 or TRBV6-3 and TRBJ1-2; 8 bases line up with TRBD1. J was trimmed by 5 bases and V by 3 bases; bases with no gene match: 8. Germline V lookup: CDR1 MNHEY, CDR2 SVGEGT. This CDR3 is built from 15 residues. CDR3 sequence (DNA): TGTGCCAGCAGTTATTCGCAGACAGGGGAGTATGGCTACACCTTC. It yields the protein CASSYSQTGEYGYTF.